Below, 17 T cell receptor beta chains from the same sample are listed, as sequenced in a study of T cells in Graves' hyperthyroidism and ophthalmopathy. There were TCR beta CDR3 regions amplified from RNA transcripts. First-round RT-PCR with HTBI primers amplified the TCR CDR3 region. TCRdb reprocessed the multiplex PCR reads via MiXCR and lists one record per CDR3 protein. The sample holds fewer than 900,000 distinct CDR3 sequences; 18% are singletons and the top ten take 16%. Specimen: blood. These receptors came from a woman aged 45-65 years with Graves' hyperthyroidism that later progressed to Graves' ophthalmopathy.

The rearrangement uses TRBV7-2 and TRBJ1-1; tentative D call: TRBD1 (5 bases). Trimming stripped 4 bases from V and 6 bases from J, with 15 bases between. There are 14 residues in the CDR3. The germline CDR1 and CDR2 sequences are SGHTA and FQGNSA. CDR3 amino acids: CASSWGHTRSEAFF. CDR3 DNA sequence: TGTGCCAGCAGCTGGGGCCATACTCGTTCTGAAGCTTTCTTT.

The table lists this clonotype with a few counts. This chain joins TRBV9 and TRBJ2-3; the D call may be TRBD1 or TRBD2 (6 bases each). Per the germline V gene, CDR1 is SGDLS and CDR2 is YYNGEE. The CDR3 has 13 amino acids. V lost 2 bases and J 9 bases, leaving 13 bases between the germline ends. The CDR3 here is CASSVGGLGTQYF. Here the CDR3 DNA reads TGTGCCAGCAGCGTGGGGGGCCTGGGAACGCAGTATTTT.

Here the CDR3 DNA reads TGCAGTGCTAGTACCCCCACAGGGGCGAGCACCGGGGAGCTGTTTTTT. It translates to CSASTPTGASTGELFF. This rearrangement joins TRBV20-1 to TRBJ2-2, with 7 bases that match TRBD1. The CDR3 runs to 16 residues. CDR1 and CDR2 (germline): DFQATT, SNEGSKA (reference sequence). The J segment lost 4 bases and the V segment lost 3 bases, leaving 11 bases of the junction unmatched.

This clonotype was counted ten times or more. The CDR3 DNA sequence: TGTGCCTGGAGTGTGGACAGCTCGCTTTACAATGAGCAGTTCTTC. Its translation is CAWSVDSSLYNEQFF. The chain has TRBV30 and TRBJ2-1; possibly TRBD1 for D (6 bases). Germline CDR1 GTSNPN, CDR2 SVGIG (reference sequence). The length of the CDR3 is 15 residues. V lost 0 bases, J lost 4 bases, and 13 bases lay in between.

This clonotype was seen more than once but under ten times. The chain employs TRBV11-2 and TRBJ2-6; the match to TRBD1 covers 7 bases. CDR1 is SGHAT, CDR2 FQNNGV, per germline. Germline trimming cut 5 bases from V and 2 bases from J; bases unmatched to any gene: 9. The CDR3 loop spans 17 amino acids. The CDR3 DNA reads TGTGCCAGCAGCCCATCCCAGGGGGTAACTGGGGCCAACGTCCTGACTTTC. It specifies CASSPSQGVTGANVLTF. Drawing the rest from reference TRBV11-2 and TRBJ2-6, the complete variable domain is EAGVAQSPRYKIIEKRQSVAFWCNPISGHATLYWYQQILGQGPKLLIQFQNNGVVDDSQLPKDRFSAERLKGVDSTLKIQPAKLEDSAVYLCASSPSQGVTGANVLTFGAGSRLTVL.

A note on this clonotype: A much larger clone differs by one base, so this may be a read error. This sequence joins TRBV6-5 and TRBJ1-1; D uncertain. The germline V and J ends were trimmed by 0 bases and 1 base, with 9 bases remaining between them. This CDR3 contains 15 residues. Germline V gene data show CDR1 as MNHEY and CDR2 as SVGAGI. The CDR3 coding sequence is TGTGCCAGCAGTTACTCGAGCGTAGGGAACACTGAAGCTTTCTTT. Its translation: CASSYSSVGNTEAFF.

CDR3 sequence: CASSFAQGLLRNIQYF. The CDR3 nucleotides are TGTGCCAGCAGTTTTGCTCAGGGGCTCCTCAGAAACATTCAGTACTTC. The chain is built from TRBV2 and TRBJ2-4, with D possibly TRBD1 on 6 matching bases. Germline values: CDR1 SNHLY, CDR2 FYNNEI. The CDR3 length is 16 residues. V lost 5 bases and J 6 bases, leaving 20 bases between the germline ends.

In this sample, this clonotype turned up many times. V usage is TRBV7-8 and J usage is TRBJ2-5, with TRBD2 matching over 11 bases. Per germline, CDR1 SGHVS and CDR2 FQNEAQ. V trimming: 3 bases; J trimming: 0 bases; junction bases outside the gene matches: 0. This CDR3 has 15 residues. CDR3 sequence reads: CASSFSGGDQETQYF. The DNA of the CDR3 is TGTGCCAGCAGCTTTAGCGGGGGGGACCAAGAGACCCAGTACTTC.

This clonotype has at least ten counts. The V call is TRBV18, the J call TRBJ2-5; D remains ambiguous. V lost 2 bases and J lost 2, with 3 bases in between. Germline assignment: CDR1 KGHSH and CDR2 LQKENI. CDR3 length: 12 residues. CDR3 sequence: CASSPTQETQYF. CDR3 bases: TGTGCCAGCTCACCAACACAAGAGACCCAGTACTTC.

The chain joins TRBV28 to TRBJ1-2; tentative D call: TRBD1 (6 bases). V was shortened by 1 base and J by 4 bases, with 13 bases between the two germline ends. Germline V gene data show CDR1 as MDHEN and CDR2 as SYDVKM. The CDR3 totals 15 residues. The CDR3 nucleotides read TGTGCCAGCAGTTTATCACAGGGAGGAAGCTATGGCTACACCTTC. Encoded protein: CASSLSQGGSYGYTF.

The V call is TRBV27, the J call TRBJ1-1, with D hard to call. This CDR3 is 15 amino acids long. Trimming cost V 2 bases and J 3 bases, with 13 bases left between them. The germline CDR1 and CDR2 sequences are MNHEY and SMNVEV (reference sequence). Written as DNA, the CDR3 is TGTGCCAGCAGTTTACACGGGGTTCGTGACACTGAAGCTTTCTTT. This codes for CASSLHGVRDTEAFF.

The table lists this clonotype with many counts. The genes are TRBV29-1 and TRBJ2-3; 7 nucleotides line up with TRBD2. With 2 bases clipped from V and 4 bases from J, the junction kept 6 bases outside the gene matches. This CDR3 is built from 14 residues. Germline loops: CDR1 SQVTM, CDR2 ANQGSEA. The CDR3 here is CSVEKSGTADTQYF. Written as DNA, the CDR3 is TGCAGCGTTGAAAAGAGCGGGACCGCAGATACGCAGTATTTT.

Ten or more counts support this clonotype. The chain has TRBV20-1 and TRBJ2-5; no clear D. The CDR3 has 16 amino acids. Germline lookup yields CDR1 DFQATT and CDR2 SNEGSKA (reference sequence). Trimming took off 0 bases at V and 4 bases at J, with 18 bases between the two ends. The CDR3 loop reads CSARDGSSAAPETQYF. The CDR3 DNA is TGCAGTGCTAGAGATGGATCGTCGGCAGCGCCAGAGACCCAGTACTTC.

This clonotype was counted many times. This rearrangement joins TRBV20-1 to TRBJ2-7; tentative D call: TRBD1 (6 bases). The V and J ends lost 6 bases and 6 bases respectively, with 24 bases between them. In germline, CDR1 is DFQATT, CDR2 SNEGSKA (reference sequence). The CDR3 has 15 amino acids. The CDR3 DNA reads TGCAGTGCCGTTGTGGGCAAAGGGGGTAGTAGCGAGCAGTACTTC. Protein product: CSAVVGKGGSSEQYF.

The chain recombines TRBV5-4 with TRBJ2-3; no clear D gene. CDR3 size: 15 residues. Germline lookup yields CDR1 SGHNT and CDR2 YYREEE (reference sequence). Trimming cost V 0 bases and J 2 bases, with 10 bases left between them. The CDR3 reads CASSLGATFTDTQYF. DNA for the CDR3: TGTGCCAGCAGCTTGGGTGCTACCTTCACAGATACGCAGTATTTT.

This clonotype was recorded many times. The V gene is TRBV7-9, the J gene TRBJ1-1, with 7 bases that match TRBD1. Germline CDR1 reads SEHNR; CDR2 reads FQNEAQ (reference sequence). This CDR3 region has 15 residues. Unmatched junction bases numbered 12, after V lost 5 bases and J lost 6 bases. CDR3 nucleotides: TGTGCCAGCAGCCCCCGACAGGGCTCCCTCTCTGAAGCTTTCTTT. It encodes CASSPRQGSLSEAFF. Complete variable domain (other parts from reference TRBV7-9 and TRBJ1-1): DTGVSQNPRHKITKRGQNVTFRCDPISEHNRLYWYRQTLGQGPEFLTYFQNEAQLEKSRLLSDRFSAERPKGSFSTLEIQRTEQGDSAMYLCASSPRQGSLSEAFFGQGTRLTVV.

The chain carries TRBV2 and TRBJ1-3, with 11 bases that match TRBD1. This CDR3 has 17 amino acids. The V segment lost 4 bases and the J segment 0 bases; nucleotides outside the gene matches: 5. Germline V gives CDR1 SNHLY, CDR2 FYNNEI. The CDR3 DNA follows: TGTGCCAGCAGTGTCGGACAGGGGGCATTCTCTGGAAACACCATATATTTT. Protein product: CASSVGQGAFSGNTIYF.